A selection of T cell receptor beta chains follows, all from one sample in a study of blood T cell repertoires in COVID-19. Sequencing used immunoSEQ multiplex PCR; TCRdb keeps in-frame clones, though not all of them. Of about 110,000 clones in the sample, approximately 67% are singletons; the top ten hold more than 7.5%. The sequenced material came from peripheral blood. The receptors shown here come from a woman aged 60 to 75 with acute or convalescent COVID-19. Each CDR3 is given with its conserved first and last residue. Each record gives: V gene, J gene, CDR3 length, clone size, D gene, CDR3 DNA, CDR3 protein. The D gene is left open where the match is weak. The listing skips clone size in some rows; elsewhere it reads once, few, many or a size class.

v_call: TRBV28; j_call: TRBJ1-1; cdr3_length: 11; clone_size: NA; d_call: NA; cdr3_nt: TGTGCCAGCCGAGGACAGTTTGAAGCTTTCTTT; cdr3_aa: CASRGQFEAFF
v_call: TRBV11-2; j_call: TRBJ2-2; cdr3_length: 15; clone_size: few; d_call: TRBD1; cdr3_nt: TGTGCCAGCAGCTTCGGGACAGGGAACACCGGGGAGCTGTTTTTT; cdr3_aa: CASSFGTGNTGELFF
v_call: TRBV4-1; j_call: TRBJ1-1; cdr3_length: 15; clone_size: NA; d_call: NA; cdr3_nt: TGCGCCAGCAGCCAAAAAGAACAGGGTAACACTGAAGCTTTCTTT; cdr3_aa: CASSQKEQGNTEAFF
v_call: TRBV7-3; j_call: TRBJ2-1; cdr3_length: 16; clone_size: NA; d_call: NA; cdr3_nt: TGTGCCAGCGCGGGGACAGAGAAGAGCCGTTACAATGAGCAGTTCTTC; cdr3_aa: CASAGTEKSRYNEQFF
v_call: TRBV4-3; j_call: TRBJ2-3; cdr3_length: 17; clone_size: NA; d_call: TRBD1; cdr3_nt: TGCGCCAGCAGCCATATGGTACCCGGGACAGGGAGAGATACGCAGTATTTT; cdr3_aa: CASSHMVPGTGRDTQYF
v_call: TRBV24-1; j_call: TRBJ1-2; cdr3_length: 14; clone_size: NA; d_call: NA; cdr3_nt: TGTGCCACCAGTGACCTGGGGAGACAAAATGGCTACACCTTC; cdr3_aa: CATSDLGRQNGYTF
v_call: TRBV5-5; j_call: TRBJ2-7; cdr3_length: 15; clone_size: NA; d_call: NA; cdr3_nt: TGTGCCAGCACTGGGATTAGAGGGGGGGGCTACGAGCAGTACTTC; cdr3_aa: CASTGIRGGGYEQYF
v_call: TRBV19; j_call: TRBJ2-5; cdr3_length: 14; clone_size: NA; d_call: TRBD1; cdr3_nt: TGTGCCAGCTCTAAGACAGGGGCGGGAGAGACCCAGTACTTC; cdr3_aa: CASSKTGAGETQYF
v_call: TRBV3-1/TRBV3-2; j_call: TRBJ2-3; cdr3_length: 14; clone_size: once; d_call: NA; cdr3_nt: TGTGCCAGCAGCCAAACATCTAGCACAGATACGCAGTATTTT; cdr3_aa: CASSQTSSTDTQYF
v_call: TRBV15; j_call: TRBJ2-7; cdr3_length: 16; clone_size: NA; d_call: NA; cdr3_nt: TGTGCCACCAGCAGAGGGGGTATTGGCGGGGACTACGAGCAGTACTTC; cdr3_aa: CATSRGGIGGDYEQYF
v_call: TRBV3-1/TRBV3-2; j_call: TRBJ2-7; cdr3_length: 15; clone_size: few; d_call: NA; cdr3_nt: TGTGCCAGCAGCCAAGGACGGGGAGAAACCTACGAGCAGTACTTC; cdr3_aa: CASSQGRGETYEQYF
v_call: TRBV6-2/TRBV6-3; j_call: TRBJ1-6; cdr3_length: 17; clone_size: NA; d_call: TRBD1; cdr3_nt: TGTGCCAGCAGTATACTCCTAGTAGGGACAGGAAATTCACCCCTCCACTTT; cdr3_aa: CASSILLVGTGNSPLHF
v_call: TRBV29-1; j_call: TRBJ1-1; cdr3_length: 12; clone_size: few; d_call: TRBD1; cdr3_nt: TGCAGCTTTAACAGGGGTGGCACTGAAGCTTTCTTT; cdr3_aa: CSFNRGGTEAFF
v_call: TRBV7-8; j_call: TRBJ1-3; cdr3_length: 15; clone_size: few; d_call: NA; cdr3_nt: TGTGCCAGCAGCCAAAGGCGGATTAATGGAAACACCATATATTTT; cdr3_aa: CASSQRRINGNTIYF
v_call: TRBV27; j_call: TRBJ1-6; cdr3_length: 17; clone_size: NA; d_call: TRBD1; cdr3_nt: TGTGCCAGCAGTTACATCCTAAGGACAGGGATTAATTCACCCCTCCACTTT; cdr3_aa: CASSYILRTGINSPLHF
v_call: TRBV7-9; j_call: TRBJ1-1; cdr3_length: 14; clone_size: NA; d_call: TRBD1; cdr3_nt: TGTGCCAACCAAGATCGGGACAGCAACACTGAAGCTTTCTTT; cdr3_aa: CANQDRDSNTEAFF
v_call: TRBV13; j_call: TRBJ1-2; cdr3_length: 13; clone_size: NA; d_call: NA; cdr3_nt: TGTGCCAGCGGTCCCGCGGGGGAACGTGGCTACACCTTC; cdr3_aa: CASGPAGERGYTF
v_call: TRBV30; j_call: TRBJ1-2; cdr3_length: 13; clone_size: few; d_call: NA; cdr3_nt: TGTGCCTGGAACTTAGATCCAGGCAATGGCTACACCTTC; cdr3_aa: CAWNLDPGNGYTF
v_call: TRBV27; j_call: TRBJ1-1; cdr3_length: 13; clone_size: NA; d_call: NA; cdr3_nt: TGTGCCAGCAGTCCCCACCGACTGGCTGAAGCTTTCTTT; cdr3_aa: CASSPHRLAEAFF
v_call: TRBV6-5; j_call: TRBJ2-7; cdr3_length: 15; clone_size: NA; d_call: NA; cdr3_nt: TGTGCCAGCAGTTACTCGCGGGTCCTCTCCTACGAGCAGTACTTC; cdr3_aa: CASSYSRVLSYEQYF
v_call: TRBV4-2; j_call: TRBJ2-4; cdr3_length: 15; clone_size: NA; d_call: TRBD2; cdr3_nt: TGTGCCAGCAGCCCAGGGACTAGCGGACCCGGTTTTCAGTACTTC; cdr3_aa: CASSPGTSGPGFQYF
v_call: TRBV5-1; j_call: TRBJ2-1; cdr3_length: 16; clone_size: NA; d_call: NA; cdr3_nt: TGCGCCAGCAGCTTGACCGGGGAGACCTCCTACAATGAGCAGTTCTTC; cdr3_aa: CASSLTGETSYNEQFF
v_call: TRBV7-2; j_call: TRBJ1-4; cdr3_length: 15; clone_size: NA; d_call: TRBD1; cdr3_nt: TGTGCCAGCAGCGAAGGGACAGGGCGGAGTGAAAAACTGTTTTTT; cdr3_aa: CASSEGTGRSEKLFF
v_call: TRBV29-1; j_call: TRBJ1-2; cdr3_length: 13; clone_size: NA; d_call: TRBD1; cdr3_nt: TGCAGCGTTGCCAGGCAGGGGGCCGCTGGCTACACCTTC; cdr3_aa: CSVARQGAAGYTF
v_call: TRBV6-2/TRBV6-3; j_call: TRBJ1-1; cdr3_length: 14; clone_size: NA; d_call: NA; cdr3_nt: TGTGCCAGCAGCGACAGGTCGGGCGGGACTGAAGCTTTCTTT; cdr3_aa: CASSDRSGGTEAFF
v_call: TRBV6-1; j_call: TRBJ2-5; cdr3_length: 18; clone_size: few; d_call: TRBD1; cdr3_nt: TGTGCCAGCAGTGAAGTTGGGACAGGGGGCCCTCGGAAAGAGACCCAGTACTTC; cdr3_aa: CASSEVGTGGPRKETQYF
v_call: TRBV2; j_call: TRBJ2-5; cdr3_length: 13; clone_size: NA; d_call: NA; cdr3_nt: TGTGCCACCCAAGGACTATCCGGAGAGACCCAGTACTTC; cdr3_aa: CATQGLSGETQYF
v_call: TRBV30; j_call: TRBJ2-1; cdr3_length: 12; clone_size: NA; d_call: NA; cdr3_nt: TGTGCCTGGAGCCCAACCTACAATGAGCAGTTCTTC; cdr3_aa: CAWSPTYNEQFF
v_call: TRBV5-1; j_call: TRBJ2-3; cdr3_length: 17; clone_size: many; d_call: TRBD2; cdr3_nt: TGCGCCAGCAGCCCCTCTAGCGGGGGGATTAGCACAGATACGCAGTATTTT; cdr3_aa: CASSPSSGGISTDTQYF
v_call: TRBV11-2; j_call: TRBJ2-2; cdr3_length: 16; clone_size: NA; d_call: NA; cdr3_nt: TGTGCCAGCAGCTCTTATAGCTACGCTAACACCGGGGAGCTGTTTTTT; cdr3_aa: CASSSYSYANTGELFF
v_call: TRBV2; j_call: TRBJ1-3; cdr3_length: 16; clone_size: once; d_call: NA; cdr3_nt: TGTGCCAGCAGTGGTTTACAGGGTCTCTCTGGAAACACCATATATTTT; cdr3_aa: CASSGLQGLSGNTIYF